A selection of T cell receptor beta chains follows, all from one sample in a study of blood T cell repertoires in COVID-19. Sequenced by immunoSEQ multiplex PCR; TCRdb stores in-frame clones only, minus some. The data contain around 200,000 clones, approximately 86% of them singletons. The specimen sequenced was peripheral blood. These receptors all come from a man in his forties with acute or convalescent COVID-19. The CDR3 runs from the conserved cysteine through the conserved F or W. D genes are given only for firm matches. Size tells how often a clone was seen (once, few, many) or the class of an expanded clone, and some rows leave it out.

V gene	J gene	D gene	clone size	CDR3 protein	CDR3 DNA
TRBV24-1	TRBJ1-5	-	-	CATSDGALGFNQPQHF	TGTGCCACCAGTGATGGGGCCCTGGGGTTTAATCAGCCCCAGCATTTT
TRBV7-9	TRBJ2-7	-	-	CASSLGSGRHYEQYF	TGTGCCAGCAGCTTAGGGTCAGGCCGACACTACGAGCAGTACTTC
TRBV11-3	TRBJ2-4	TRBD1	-	CASSLGPPGQGQNIQYF	TGTGCCAGCAGCTTAGGTCCCCCGGGACAGGGGCAAAACATTCAGTACTTC
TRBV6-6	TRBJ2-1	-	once	CASSLAQGNEQFF	TGTGCCAGCAGCCTCGCGCAGGGCAATGAGCAGTTCTTC
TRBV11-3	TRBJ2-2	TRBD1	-	CASRDRGTGELFF	TGTGCCAGCAGGGACAGGGGAACCGGGGAGCTGTTTTTT
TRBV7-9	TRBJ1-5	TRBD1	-	CASSPSGIQGAGQPQHF	TGTGCCAGCAGCCCCAGTGGTATACAGGGGGCCGGCCAGCCCCAGCATTTT
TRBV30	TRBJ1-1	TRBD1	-	CAWRFPGGLNTEAFF	TGTGCCTGGAGGTTCCCAGGGGGATTGAACACTGAAGCTTTCTTT
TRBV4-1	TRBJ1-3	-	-	CASSQATASSENTIYF	TGCGCCAGCAGCCAAGCTACAGCATCTTCTGAAAACACCATATATTTT
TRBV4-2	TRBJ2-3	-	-	CASSPGGSTDTQYF	TGTGCCAGCAGCCCAGGCGGGAGCACAGATACGCAGTATTTT
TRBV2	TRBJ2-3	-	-	CASSVLGRFTDTQYF	TGTGCCAGCAGTGTACTGGGGCGCTTCACAGATACGCAGTATTTT
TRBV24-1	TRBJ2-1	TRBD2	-	CATSSLLAGGKEQFF	TGTGCCACCAGCTCCCTGTTAGCGGGAGGGAAGGAGCAGTTCTTC
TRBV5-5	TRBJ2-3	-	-	CASYPNRFLPGDTQYF	TGTGCCAGCTACCCGAACAGGTTTCTTCCTGGAGATACGCAGTATTTT
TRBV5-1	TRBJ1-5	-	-	CASSLSTGSNQPQHF	TGCGCCAGCAGCTTGTCAACAGGTAGCAATCAGCCCCAGCATTTT
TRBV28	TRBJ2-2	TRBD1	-	CASREPGTGPANTGELFF	TGTGCCAGCAGAGAGCCCGGGACAGGACCAGCGAACACCGGGGAGCTGTTTTTT
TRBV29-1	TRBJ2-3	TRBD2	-	CSVVLAGLVDTQYF	TGCAGCGTCGTACTAGCGGGGCTAGTGGATACGCAGTATTTT
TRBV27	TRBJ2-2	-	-	CASSSTGWSGELFF	TGTGCCAGCAGTTCAACAGGGTGGTCGGGGGAGCTGTTTTTT
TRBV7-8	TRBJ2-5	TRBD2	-	CASSFAAGARETQYF	TGTGCCAGCAGCTTTGCAGCGGGAGCTCGTGAGACCCAGTACTTC
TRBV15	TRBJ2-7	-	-	CATSREAAYEQYF	TGTGCCACCAGCAGAGAGGCAGCCTACGAGCAGTACTTC
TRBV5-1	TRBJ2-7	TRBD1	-	CASSLAGTDYEQYF	TGCGCCAGCAGCTTGGCCGGGACAGATTACGAGCAGTACTTC
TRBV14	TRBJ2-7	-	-	CASSQGPRSQYF	TGTGCCAGCAGCCAAGGACCCAGGTCGCAGTACTTC
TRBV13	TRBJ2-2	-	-	CASSLPGTGELFF	TGTGCCAGCAGCCTCCCGGGGACCGGGGAGCTGTTTTTT
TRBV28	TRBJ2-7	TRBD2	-	CASSPGLAGGYEQYF	TGTGCCAGCAGCCCCGGACTAGCGGGCGGATACGAGCAGTACTTC
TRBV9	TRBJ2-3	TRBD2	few	CASSATSGGRTDTQYF	TGTGCCAGCAGCGCCACTAGCGGGGGCCGCACAGATACGCAGTATTTT
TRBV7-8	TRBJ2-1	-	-	CASSLWRTPNEQFF	TGTGCCAGCAGCTTGTGGCGGACACCCAATGAGCAGTTCTTC
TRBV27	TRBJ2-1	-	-	CASSQFFAFRNEQFF	TGTGCCAGCAGTCAGTTTTTTGCCTTTCGCAATGAGCAGTTCTTC
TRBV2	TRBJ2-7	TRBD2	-	CASRELAALYEQYF	TGTGCCAGCAGGGAACTAGCGGCACTCTACGAGCAGTACTTC
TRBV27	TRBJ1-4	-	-	CASSPWGGSSTNEKLFF	TGTGCCAGCAGTCCCTGGGGGGGCAGCTCAACTAATGAAAAACTGTTTTTT
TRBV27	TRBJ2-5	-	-	CASALTVQETQYF	TGTGCCAGCGCATTGACAGTCCAAGAGACCCAGTACTTC
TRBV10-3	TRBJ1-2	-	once	CAISEGFGDGYTF	TGTGCCATCAGTGAGGGTTTCGGGGATGGCTACACCTTC
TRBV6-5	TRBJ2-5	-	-	CASSYPDEQETQYF	TGTGCCAGCAGTTACCCCGACGAACAGGAGACCCAGTACTTC
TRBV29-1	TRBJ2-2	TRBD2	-	CSVAGGLAGASTGELFF	TGCAGCGTCGCCGGGGGACTAGCGGGAGCTTCTACCGGGGAGCTGTTTTTT
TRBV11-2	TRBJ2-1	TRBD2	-	CASSLPDRLAGVHEQFF	TGTGCCAGCAGCCTACCCGATAGACTAGCGGGAGTCCATGAGCAGTTCTTC
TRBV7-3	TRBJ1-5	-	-	CASSLNEGQPQHF	TGTGCCAGCAGCTTAAATGAGGGTCAGCCCCAGCATTTT
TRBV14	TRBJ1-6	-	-	CASSHLDSWDSPLHF	TGTGCCAGCAGCCACCTGGACAGTTGGGATTCACCCCTCCACTTT